Following are 21 T cell receptor beta chains from one sample sequenced in a study of technical replicates of blood from several donors. TCRdb keeps only in-frame clones here, not all; method: immunoSEQ multiplex PCR. The sample contains almost 90,000 clones, approximately 96% of which appear only once. Sequencing used T cells isolated from PBMCs. The receptor set was obtained from a human donor in good health.

This chain links TRBV11-3 with TRBJ2-7; D remains ambiguous. In germline, CDR1 is SGHNT, CDR2 YENEEA. V was clipped by 1 base and J by 2 bases, with 6 bases between them. The CDR3 extends over 13 amino acids. CDR3 in amino acids: CASSLVWPYEQYF. In nucleotides, the CDR3 is TGTGCCAGCAGCTTAGTTTGGCCCTACGAGCAGTACTTC.

This chain connects TRBV30 to TRBJ1-1, with a tentative D call TRBD1 (6 bases). Trimming left V 6 bases short and J 3 bases short, with 14 bases between. The CDR3 has 13 amino acids. Germline V lookup: CDR1 GTSNPN, CDR2 SVGIG (reference sequence). CDR3 sequence: CACKTGDHTEAFF. The CDR3 nucleotides read TGTGCCTGCAAGACAGGAGACCACACTGAAGCTTTCTTT.

The chain employs TRBV7-3 and TRBJ2-7; D gene ambiguous. Germline V lookup: CDR1 SGHTA, CDR2 FQGTGA. V dropped 2 bases and J dropped 3 bases, with 11 bases sitting between them. The CDR3 contains 14 residues. CDR3 in amino acids: CASSLDGPYYEQYF. The CDR3, as DNA: TGTGCCAGCAGCTTAGATGGGCCGTACTACGAGCAGTACTTC.

CDR3 residues: CASSLVVGAGEQYF. The CDR3 nucleotides read TGTGCCAGCAGTTTAGTCGTGGGAGCGGGCGAGCAGTACTTC. This sequence joins TRBV28 and TRBJ2-7; TRBD2 might be the D (6 bases). The CDR3 is made up of 14 amino acids. V was clipped by 2 bases and J by 6 bases, with 14 bases between them. Germline-derived CDR1 and CDR2 are MDHEN and SYDVKM.

The chain joins TRBV27 to TRBJ2-4; D remains unclear. The CDR3 is 14 residues long. The V end was cut by 2 bases, the J end by 0 bases, with 5 bases between. Germline V gene sequence: CDR1 MNHEY, CDR2 SMNVEV (reference sequence). For the CDR3, the DNA is TGTGCCAGCAGTTTACAGTCAGCCAAAAACATTCAGTACTTC. Translated: CASSLQSAKNIQYF.

This clone has just one count. This chain connects TRBV10-3 to TRBJ1-1, with a weak D call TRBD1 (6 bases). The CDR3 has 16 amino acids. Between the trimmed V and J ends, which lost 6 bases and 2 bases, there was a span of 19 bases. Per the germline V gene, CDR1 is ENHRY and CDR2 is SYGVKD. The CDR3 DNA follows: TGTGCCATCAGCGATAACCTCAGGGGCGTAAACACTGAAGCTTTCTTT. Its translation is CAISDNLRGVNTEAFF.

The J gene is TRBJ1-2, the V gene TRBV9; D possibly corresponds to TRBD1 (6 bases). V was clipped by 0 bases and J by 7 bases, with 13 bases between them. Germline CDR1 and CDR2: SGDLS and YYNGEE. The CDR3 runs 14 residues. The CDR3 DNA is TGTGCCAGCAGCGTAGGCGGCAGGGGAAGTGGCTACACCTTC. Its protein is CASSVGGRGSGYTF.

The chain joins TRBV6-5 to TRBJ2-7; 9 positions agree with TRBD1. This CDR3 comprises 14 residues. Germline trimming cut 4 bases from V and 2 bases from J; bases unmatched to any gene: 3. Germline lookup yields CDR1 MNHEY and CDR2 SVGAGI. The chain's CDR3 is CASSSGTGTYEQYF. CDR3 DNA sequence: TGTGCCAGCAGTTCCGGGACAGGGACCTACGAGCAGTACTTC.

V and J are TRBV27 and TRBJ1-1; possibly TRBD1 for D (5 bases). Germline V gene sequence: CDR1 MNHEY, CDR2 SMNVEV (reference sequence). Trimming removed 4 bases from V and 5 bases from J, with 14 bases in between. CDR3 length equals 14 residues. The CDR3 nucleotides are TGTGCCAGCAGTTCCGCCAGGGAGGGTACTGAAGCTTTCTTT. This encodes CASSSAREGTEAFF.

The V and J genes are TRBV11-3 and TRBJ2-5, with 9 nucleotides matching TRBD1. This CDR3 is 18 amino acids long. The J segment lost 2 bases and the V segment lost 3 bases, leaving 13 bases of the junction unmatched. Germline loops: CDR1 SGHNT, CDR2 YENEEA. CDR3: CASSLGQGWGVGQETQYF. The CDR3 DNA sequence: TGTGCCAGCAGCTTGGGACAGGGTTGGGGAGTGGGACAAGAGACCCAGTACTTC.

V and J are TRBV2 and TRBJ2-7; TRBD1 agrees at 7 bases. The J segment lost 4 bases and the V segment lost 7 bases, leaving 10 bases of the junction unmatched. The CDR3 covers 14 residues. Germline V gene data show CDR1 as SNHLY and CDR2 as FYNNEI. CDR3 in amino acids: CASIVRDSDYEQYF. The CDR3 bases are TGTGCCAGCATCGTCCGGGACAGCGATTACGAGCAGTACTTC.

This clone was picked up one time. V usage is TRBV5-1 and J usage is TRBJ2-1; TRBD2 agrees at 7 bases. Per germline, CDR1 SGHRS and CDR2 YFSETQ. This CDR3 is built from 16 residues. The V segment lost 2 bases and the J segment 0 bases; nucleotides outside the gene matches: 5. The CDR3 is CASSLGLEASYNEQFF. The CDR3, as DNA: TGCGCCAGCAGCTTAGGACTAGAAGCCTCCTACAATGAGCAGTTCTTC.

This clone was observed a single time. V and J are TRBV21-1 and TRBJ2-7; TRBD2, the table's D call, lacks a check against the DNA. TRBV21-1 is deemed a pseudogene. This CDR3 region has 13 residues. Written as DNA, the CDR3 is TGTGCCAGCAGCATACTACGCACCTACGAGCAGTACTTC. Protein: CASSILRTYEQYF.

The rearrangement links TRBV10-3 to TRBJ2-1; 8 nucleotides align to TRBD1. The length of the CDR3 is 16 residues. From germline, CDR1 is ENHRY and CDR2 SYGVKD. The junction had 3 bases not matched to a gene; V was cut back by 0 bases and J by 2 bases. The CDR3 sequence is CAISESRTGTYNEQFF. The CDR3 nucleotides read TGTGCCATCAGTGAGTCGAGGACAGGGACCTACAATGAGCAGTTCTTC.

The chain uses TRBV6-5 and TRBJ1-1; tentative D call: TRBD1 (5 bases). V shed 2 bases and J shed 0 bases, with 10 bases lying between them. Germline CDR1 is MNHEY and CDR2 is SVGAGI. This CDR3 spans 15 amino acids. This chain's CDR3 is CASSYGPGVNTEAFF. As DNA, the CDR3 is TGTGCCAGCAGTTACGGGCCGGGGGTGAACACTGAAGCTTTCTTT.

The V call is TRBV19, the J call TRBJ1-1, with D tentatively TRBD1 (6 bases). CDR3 size: 12 residues. Germline V gene lookup returns CDR1 LNHDA and CDR2 SQIVND (reference sequence). Trimming pared 7 bases from V and 4 bases from J, leaving 10 bases between. CDR3 in amino acids: CASTSGVTEAFF. CDR3 coding DNA: TGTGCCAGTACCTCAGGGGTCACTGAAGCTTTCTTT.

With respect to this clone: The sample holds other DNA sequences that translate to the same CDR3. The chain employs TRBV2 and TRBJ2-3; 7 nucleotides match TRBD2. The CDR3 length is 12 residues. Germline V gives CDR1 SNHLY, CDR2 FYNNEI. Trimming cost V 6 bases and J 5 bases; bases outside gene matches: 2. The CDR3 spells CASRERGDTQYF. For the CDR3, the DNA is TGTGCCAGCAGGGAGCGGGGAGATACGCAGTATTTT.

V gene TRBV28 combines with J gene TRBJ1-2; D gene unclear. The CDR3 has 12 amino acids. Germline-derived CDR1 and CDR2 are MDHEN and SYDVKM. V was pared by 5 bases and J by 4 bases, with 8 bases between. The CDR3 nucleotides are TGTGCCAGCAGTCCAGAGGGCTATGGCTACACCTTC. Its translation is CASSPEGYGYTF.

This sequence joins TRBV19 and TRBJ2-1; TRBD1 might be the D (7 bases). From germline, CDR1 is LNHDA and CDR2 SQIVND (reference sequence). The V end lost 4 bases, the J end lost 3 bases, and 13 bases lay between the germline ends. CDR3 length: 15 amino acids. CDR3 sequence (DNA): TGTGCCAGTAGTACACGACAGGGAGGCTACAATGAGCAGTTCTTC. This sequence encodes CASSTRQGGYNEQFF. Full variable domain (missing parts from reference TRBV19 and TRBJ2-1): DGGITQSPKYLFRKEGQNVTLSCEQNLNHDAMYWYRQDPGQGLRLIYYSQIVNDFQKGDIAEGYSVSREKKESFPLTVTSAQKNPTAFYLCASSTRQGGYNEQFFGPGTRLTVL.

As DNA, the CDR3 is TGTGCCAGCAGCTTAGTGGGGAGGGGATTGTACAATGAGCAGTTCTTC. Translating gives CASSLVGRGLYNEQFF. V gene TRBV11-2 combines with J gene TRBJ2-1, with 7 bases that match TRBD2. CDR1 and CDR2 from the germline V gene are SGHAT and FQNNGV. V lost 1 base to trimming and J lost 4 bases; unmatched junction nucleotides: 7. The CDR3 totals 16 residues.

The chain carries TRBV5-1 and TRBJ2-5; D perhaps matches TRBD1 (6 bases). CDR1 and CDR2 (germline): SGHRS, YFSETQ. V lost 0 bases to trimming and J lost 5 bases, with 14 bases between them. The CDR3 spans 15 residues. The chain's CDR3 is CASSLGGGSRETQYF. The CDR3 DNA reads TGCGCCAGCAGCTTGGGAGGGGGTAGCCGGGAGACCCAGTACTTC.